This TCR beta chain was sequenced during a study of control samples from healthy donors and cancer patients. V lost 1 base and J 2 bases, leaving 13 bases between the germline ends. This CDR3 comprises 16 residues. CDR1 SGHDN and CDR2 FVKESK come from the germline V gene. Assay used: immunoSEQ multiplex PCR; TCRdb lists only in-frame clones, some missing. The table includes around 43,000 clones, approximately 90% detected once. The rearrangement joins TRBV14 to TRBJ2-3; D is ambiguous. The sample consisted of blood. This receptor was taken from a woman aged 50 to 60 in good health. The CDR3 nucleotides read TGTGCCAGCAGCCAAGTCACCGGGCGTTCCACAGATACGCAGTATTTT. This gives the protein CASSQVTGRSTDTQYF.